Listed below are T cell receptor beta chains from one sample, sequenced in a study of regulatory T cells in long-lasting Graves disease. In TCRdb, the multiplex PCR reads were re-called with MiXCR into one record per CDR3 protein. The profile covers around 400,000 distinct CDR3 sequences, with about 11% appearing a single time and under 20% taken by the ten largest. These data also featured in a second study, about T cells in Graves' hyperthyroidism and ophthalmopathy.

The sample was peripheral blood mononuclear cells (PBMCs), taken at new diagnosis, from a patient treated with antithyroid drugs. These receptors were collected from a woman aged 18-30 years with Graves disease. Each CDR3 is given with its conserved first and last residue. The D gene is left open where the match is weak. Size is stated for part of the rows, as once, few or many counts, or as a class when the clone is expanded.

- TRBJ1-5 - TRBV4-2 TGTGCCAGCAGCCAAGAGAGACCCCACAAGAGCGGATATCAGCCCCAGCATTTT CASSQERPHKSGYQPQHF
- TRBJ1-2 - TRBV29-1 TGCAGCGTTGAAGATCTTGCCAGGGAAGGGTATGGCTACACCTTC CSVEDLAREGYGYTF
TRBD1 TRBJ2-5 - TRBV11-2 TGTGCCAGCAGCCAAGGAATTCGGGACAGTCAAGAGACCCAGTACTTC CASSQGIRDSQETQYF
- TRBJ2-7 many TRBV10-3 TGTGCCATCAGTGAGGTCCAGGGTTCCTACGAGCAGTACTTC CAISEVQGSYEQYF
- TRBJ1-5 many TRBV7-8 TGTGCCAGCAGCCCCGCCTTGGGAGGGTCATCGGCAAGCAATCAGCCCCAGCATTTT CASSPALGGSSASNQPQHF
- TRBJ1-1 - TRBV7-3 TGTGCCAGCAGCCTCGGGGGTGGGGGCTCGATCACTGAAGCTTTCTTT CASSLGGGGSITEAFF
- TRBJ2-1 many TRBV12-3/TRBV12-4 TGTGCCAGCAGCTTACAAGGGGATGGTAGTGAGCAGTTCTTC CASSLQGDGSEQFF
TRBD2 TRBJ2-1 - TRBV2 TGTGCCAGCTTTGGTAGCGGGGGGTGGAATGAGCAGTTCTTC CASFGSGGWNEQFF
TRBD1 TRBJ1-4 many TRBV7-8 TGTGCCAGCAGCCAAACAGGGGGTAATGAAAAACTGTTTTTT CASSQTGGNEKLFF
TRBD1 TRBJ2-2 - TRBV24-1 TGTGCCACCAGTGATCGCCGGGACAGGGGAGGGAAGCTGTTTTTT CATSDRRDRGGKLFF
- TRBJ1-1 many TRBV7-2 TGTGCCAGCAGCCGTTGGAGGACGGGGGGGATGGCTGAAGCTTTCTTT CASSRWRTGGMAEAFF
- TRBJ1-1 many TRBV15 TGTGCCACCAGCAGGGACAGACGCTTGGGACGCGACACTGAAGCTTTCTTT CATSRDRRLGRDTEAFF
- TRBJ1-6 many TRBV11-2 TGTGCCAGCAGCTTAGGCCCCCTTGACCGAGGCCGGAATTCACCCCTCCACTTT CASSLGPLDRGRNSPLHF
- TRBJ2-2 many TRBV12-3/TRBV12-4 TGTGCCAGCAGTTTATTTAGAGCACAATCAGGGACCGGGGAGCTGTTTTTT CASSLFRAQSGTGELFF
TRBD1 TRBJ2-5 many TRBV11-2 TGTGCCAGCAGCTCGGACAGGGGCCAAGAGACCCAGTACTTC CASSSDRGQETQYF
- TRBJ1-1 many TRBV15 TGTGCCACCAGCAGAGATCGGAGGAACACTGAAGCTTTCTTT CATSRDRRNTEAFF
TRBD1 TRBJ2-2 many TRBV28 TGTGCCAGCAGCAAACAGGGGGCCCAGACAACCGGGGAGCTGTTTTTT CASSKQGAQTTGELFF
TRBD2 TRBJ2-3 many TRBV5-5 TGTGCCAGCAGCTTGCTTCCGACTAGCGGAGATACGCAGTATTTT CASSLLPTSGDTQYF
- TRBJ1-1 many TRBV11-2 TGCGCCAGCAGCTTGGCGGGAGAGAACACTGAAGCTTTCTTT CASSLAGENTEAFF
- TRBJ1-2 few TRBV4-1 TGCGCCAGCAGCACCGGGGGCGGCTATGGCTACACCTTC CASSTGGGYGYTF
- TRBJ2-7 many TRBV28 TGTGCCAGCAGTTTAATTGGCGGGCCCCTCTCCTACGAGCAGTACTTC CASSLIGGPLSYEQYF
TRBD1 TRBJ2-3 many TRBV12-5 TGTGCTAGTGGTTTGGACGCGAGACAGGGGGTTCCCACAGATACGCAGTATTTT CASGLDARQGVPTDTQYF